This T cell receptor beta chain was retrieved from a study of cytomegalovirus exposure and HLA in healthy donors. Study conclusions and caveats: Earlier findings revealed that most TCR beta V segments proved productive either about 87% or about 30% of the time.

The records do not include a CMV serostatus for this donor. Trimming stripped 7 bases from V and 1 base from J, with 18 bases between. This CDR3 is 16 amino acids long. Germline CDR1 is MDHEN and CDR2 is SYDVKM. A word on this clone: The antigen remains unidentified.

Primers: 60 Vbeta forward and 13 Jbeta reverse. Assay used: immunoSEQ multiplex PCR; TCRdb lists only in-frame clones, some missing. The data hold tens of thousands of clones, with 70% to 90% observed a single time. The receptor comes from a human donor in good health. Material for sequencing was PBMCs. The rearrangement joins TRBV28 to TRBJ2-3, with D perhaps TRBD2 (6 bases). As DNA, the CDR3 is TGTGCCAGCAAAAGACCGAGCGCGGGGCGCACAGATACGCAGTATTTT. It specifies CASKRPSAGRTDTQYF. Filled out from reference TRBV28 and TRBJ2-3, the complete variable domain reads DVKVTQSSRYLVKRTGEKVFLECVQDMDHENMFWYRQDPGLGLRLIYFSYDVKMKEKGDIPEGYSVSREKKERFSLILESASTNQTSMYLCASKRPSAGRTDTQYFGPGTRLTVL.